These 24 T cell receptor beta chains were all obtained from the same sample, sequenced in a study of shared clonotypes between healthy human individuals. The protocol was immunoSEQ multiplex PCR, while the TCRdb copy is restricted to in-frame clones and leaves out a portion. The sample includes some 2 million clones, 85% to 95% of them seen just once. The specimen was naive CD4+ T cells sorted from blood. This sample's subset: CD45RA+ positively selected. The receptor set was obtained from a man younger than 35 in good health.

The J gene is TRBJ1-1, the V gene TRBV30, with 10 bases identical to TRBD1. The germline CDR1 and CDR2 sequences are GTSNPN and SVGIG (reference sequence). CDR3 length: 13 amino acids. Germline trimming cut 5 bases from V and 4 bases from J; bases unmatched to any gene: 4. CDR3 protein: CAWARQGATEAFF. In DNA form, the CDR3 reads TGTGCCTGGGCCCGACAGGGGGCCACTGAAGCTTTCTTT. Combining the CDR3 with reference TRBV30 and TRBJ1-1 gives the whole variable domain SQTIHQWPATLVQPVGSPLSLECTVEGTSNPNLYWYRQAAGRGLQLLFYSVGIGQISSEVPQNLSASRPQDRQFILSSKKLLLSDSGFYLCAWARQGATEAFFGQGTRLTVV.

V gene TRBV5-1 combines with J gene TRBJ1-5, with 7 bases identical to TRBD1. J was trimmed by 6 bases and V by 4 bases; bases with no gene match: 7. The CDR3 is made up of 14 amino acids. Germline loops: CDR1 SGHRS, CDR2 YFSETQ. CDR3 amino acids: CASSVGGAGQPQHF. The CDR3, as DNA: TGCGCCAGCAGCGTAGGGGGCGCGGGTCAGCCCCAGCATTTT.

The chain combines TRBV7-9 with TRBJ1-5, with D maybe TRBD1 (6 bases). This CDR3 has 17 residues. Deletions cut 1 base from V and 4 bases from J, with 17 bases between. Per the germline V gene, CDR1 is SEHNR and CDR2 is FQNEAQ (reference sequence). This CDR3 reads CASSLGRGAEVNQPQHF. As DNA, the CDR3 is TGTGCCAGCAGCTTAGGACGGGGGGCAGAAGTGAATCAGCCCCAGCATTTT. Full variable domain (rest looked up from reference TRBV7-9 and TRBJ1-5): DTGVSQNPRHKITKRGQNVTFRCDPISEHNRLYWYRQTLGQGPEFLTYFQNEAQLEKSRLLSDRFSAERPKGSFSTLEIQRTEQGDSAMYLCASSLGRGAEVNQPQHFGDGTRLSIL.

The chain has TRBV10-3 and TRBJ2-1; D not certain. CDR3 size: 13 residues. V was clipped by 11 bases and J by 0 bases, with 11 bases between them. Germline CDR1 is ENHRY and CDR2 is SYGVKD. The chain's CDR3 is CAATESSYNEQFF. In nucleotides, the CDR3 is TGTGCCGCAACAGAAAGCTCCTACAATGAGCAGTTCTTC.

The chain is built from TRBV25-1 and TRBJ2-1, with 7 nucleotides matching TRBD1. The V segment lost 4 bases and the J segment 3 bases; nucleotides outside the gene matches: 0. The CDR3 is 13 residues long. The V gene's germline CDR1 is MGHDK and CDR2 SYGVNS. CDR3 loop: CASSGDSYNEQFF. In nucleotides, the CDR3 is TGTGCCAGCAGTGGGGACAGCTACAATGAGCAGTTCTTC.

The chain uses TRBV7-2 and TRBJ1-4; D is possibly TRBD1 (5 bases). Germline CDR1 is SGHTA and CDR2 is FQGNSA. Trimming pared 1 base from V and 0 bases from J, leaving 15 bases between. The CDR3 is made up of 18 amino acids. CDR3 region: CASSLGQGRGATNEKLFF. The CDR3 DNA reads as TGTGCCAGCAGCTTAGGTCAGGGAAGAGGGGCAACTAATGAAAAACTGTTTTTT.

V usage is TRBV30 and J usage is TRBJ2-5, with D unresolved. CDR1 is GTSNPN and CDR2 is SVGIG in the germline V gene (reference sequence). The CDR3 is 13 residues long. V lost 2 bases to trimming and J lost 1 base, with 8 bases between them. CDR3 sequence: CAWSRSSQETQYF. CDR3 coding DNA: TGTGCCTGGAGTCGTAGTTCCCAAGAGACCCAGTACTTC.

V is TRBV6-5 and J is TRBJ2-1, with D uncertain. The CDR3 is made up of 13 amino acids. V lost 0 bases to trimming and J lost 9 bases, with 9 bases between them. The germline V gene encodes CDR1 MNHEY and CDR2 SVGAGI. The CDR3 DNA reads TGTGCCAGCAGTTACTCGGTGACGGGTGAGCAGTTCTTC. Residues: CASSYSVTGEQFF.

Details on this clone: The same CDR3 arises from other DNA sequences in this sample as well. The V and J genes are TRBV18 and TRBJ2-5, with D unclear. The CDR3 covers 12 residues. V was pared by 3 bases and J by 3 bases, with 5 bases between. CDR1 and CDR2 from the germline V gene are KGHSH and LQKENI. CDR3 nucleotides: TGTGCCAGCTCACCTGGTGAAGAGACCCAGTACTTC. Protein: CASSPGEETQYF. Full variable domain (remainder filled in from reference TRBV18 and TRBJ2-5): NAGVMQNPRHLVRRRGQEARLRCSPMKGHSHVYWYRQLPEEGLKFMVYLQKENIIDESGMPKERFSAEFPKEGPSILRIQQVVRGDSAAYFCASSPGEETQYFGPGTRLLVL.

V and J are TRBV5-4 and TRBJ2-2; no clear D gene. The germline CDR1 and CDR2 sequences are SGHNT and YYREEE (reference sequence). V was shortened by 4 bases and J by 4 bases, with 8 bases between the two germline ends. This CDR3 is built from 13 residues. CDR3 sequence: CASSRTGTGELFF. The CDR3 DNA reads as TGTGCCAGCAGCCGGACGGGCACCGGGGAGCTGTTTTTT.

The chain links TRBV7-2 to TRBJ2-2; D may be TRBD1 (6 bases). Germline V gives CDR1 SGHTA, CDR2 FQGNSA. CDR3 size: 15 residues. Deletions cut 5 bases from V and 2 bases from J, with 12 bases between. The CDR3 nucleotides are TGTGCCAGCAGCCAAGGGGGACACAACACCGGGGAGCTGTTTTTT. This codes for CASSQGGHNTGELFF.

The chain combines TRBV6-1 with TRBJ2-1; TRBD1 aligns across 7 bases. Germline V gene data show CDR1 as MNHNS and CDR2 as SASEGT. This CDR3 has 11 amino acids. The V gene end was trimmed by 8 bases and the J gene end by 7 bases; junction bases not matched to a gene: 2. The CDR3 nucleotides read TGTGCCAGCCCACAGGGGAATGAGCAGTTCTTC. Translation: CASPQGNEQFF.

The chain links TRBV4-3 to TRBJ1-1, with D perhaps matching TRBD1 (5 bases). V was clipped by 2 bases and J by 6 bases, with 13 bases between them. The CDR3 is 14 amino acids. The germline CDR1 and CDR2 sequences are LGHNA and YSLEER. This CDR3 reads CASSQPGPWAEAFF. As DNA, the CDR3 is TGCGCCAGCAGCCAACCAGGGCCTTGGGCTGAAGCTTTCTTT.

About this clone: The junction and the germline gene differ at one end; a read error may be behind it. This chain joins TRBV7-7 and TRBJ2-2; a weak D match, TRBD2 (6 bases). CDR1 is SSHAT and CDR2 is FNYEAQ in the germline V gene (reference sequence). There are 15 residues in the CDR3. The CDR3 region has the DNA TGTGCTAGCAGCTTAGCTCGGGAGCGCACCGGGGAGCTGTTTTTT. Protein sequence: CASSLARERTGELFF.

The chain's CDR3 is CASSGQGTSSYEQYF. The DNA of the CDR3 is TGTGCCAGCAGTGGACAGGGGACGAGCTCCTACGAGCAGTACTTC. The chain combines TRBV2 with TRBJ2-7; 8 bases fit TRBD1. V lost 4 bases to trimming and J lost 0 bases; unmatched junction nucleotides: 5. CDR3 length equals 15 residues. CDR1 is SNHLY, CDR2 FYNNEI, per germline.

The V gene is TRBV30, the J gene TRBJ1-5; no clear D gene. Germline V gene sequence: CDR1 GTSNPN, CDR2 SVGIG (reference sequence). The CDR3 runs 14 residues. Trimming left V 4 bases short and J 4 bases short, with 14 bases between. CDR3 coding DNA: TGTGCCTGGAAGTCGGGAGGCGATAATCAGCCCCAGCATTTT. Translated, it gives CAWKSGGDNQPQHF.

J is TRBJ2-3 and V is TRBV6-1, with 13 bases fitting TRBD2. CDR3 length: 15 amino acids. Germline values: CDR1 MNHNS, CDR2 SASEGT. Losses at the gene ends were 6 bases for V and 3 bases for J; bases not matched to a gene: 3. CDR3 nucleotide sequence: TGTGCCAGCAGCAGGACTAGCGGGGGAACAGATACGCAGTATTTT. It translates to CASSRTSGGTDTQYF.

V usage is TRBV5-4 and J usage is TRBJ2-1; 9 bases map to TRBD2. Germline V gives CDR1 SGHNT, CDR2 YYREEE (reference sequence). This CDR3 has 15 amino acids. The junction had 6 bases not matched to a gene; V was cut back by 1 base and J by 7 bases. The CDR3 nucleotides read TGTGCCAGCAGCTTGACTAGCGGGCTTGGGAATGAGCAGTTCTTC. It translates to CASSLTSGLGNEQFF.

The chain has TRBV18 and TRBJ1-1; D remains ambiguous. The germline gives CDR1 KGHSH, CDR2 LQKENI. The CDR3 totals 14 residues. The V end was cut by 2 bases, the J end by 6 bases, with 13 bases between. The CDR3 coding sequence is TGTGCCAGCTCACCAGGTCAGGAGTGGGCTGAAGCTTTCTTT. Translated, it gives CASSPGQEWAEAFF.

The CDR3 here is CASSVGQAYEQYF. CDR3 in DNA: TGCGCCAGCAGTGTGGGGCAGGCCTACGAGCAGTACTTC. The rearrangement joins TRBV10-1 to TRBJ2-7; the D gene is possibly TRBD1 (5 bases). CDR1 WNHNN and CDR2 SYGVQD come from the germline V gene (reference sequence). The CDR3 has 13 residues. V gave up 4 bases and J gave up 2 bases, with 9 bases separating them.

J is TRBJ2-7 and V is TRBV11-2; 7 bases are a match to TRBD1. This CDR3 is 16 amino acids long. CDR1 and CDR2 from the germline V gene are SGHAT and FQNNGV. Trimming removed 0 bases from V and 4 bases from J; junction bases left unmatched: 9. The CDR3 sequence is CASSLDRKGAVYEQYF. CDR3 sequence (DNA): TGTGCCAGCAGCTTAGATCGTAAGGGGGCGGTGTACGAGCAGTACTTC.

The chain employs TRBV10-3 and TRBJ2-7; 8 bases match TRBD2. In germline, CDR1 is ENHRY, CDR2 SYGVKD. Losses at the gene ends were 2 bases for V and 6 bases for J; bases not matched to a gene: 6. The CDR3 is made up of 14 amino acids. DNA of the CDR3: TGTGCCATCAGTGAGAGGGCGGGGGGTACCGAGCAGTACTTC. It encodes CAISERAGGTEQYF.

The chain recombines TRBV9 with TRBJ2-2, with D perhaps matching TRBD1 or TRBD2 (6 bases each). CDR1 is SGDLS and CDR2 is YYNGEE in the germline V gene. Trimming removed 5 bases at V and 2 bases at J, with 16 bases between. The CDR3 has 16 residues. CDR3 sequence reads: CASRRLGGSNTGELFF. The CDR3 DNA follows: TGTGCCAGCAGGAGGCTCGGGGGCTCTAACACCGGGGAGCTGTTTTTT.

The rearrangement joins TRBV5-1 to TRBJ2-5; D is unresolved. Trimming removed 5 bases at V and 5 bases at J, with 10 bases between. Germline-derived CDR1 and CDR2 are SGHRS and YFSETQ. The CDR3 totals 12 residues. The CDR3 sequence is CASSLAPETQYF. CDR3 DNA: TGCGCCAGCAGTTTAGCCCCTGAGACCCAGTACTTC.